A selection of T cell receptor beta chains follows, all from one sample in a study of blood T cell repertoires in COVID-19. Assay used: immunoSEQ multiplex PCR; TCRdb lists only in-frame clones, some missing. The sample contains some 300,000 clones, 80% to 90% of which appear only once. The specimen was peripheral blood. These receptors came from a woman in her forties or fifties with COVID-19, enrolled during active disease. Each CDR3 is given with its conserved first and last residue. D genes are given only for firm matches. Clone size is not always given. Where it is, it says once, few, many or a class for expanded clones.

TGTGCCAGCAGCGACGGACAGAGCTACGAGCAGTACTTC | CASSDGQSYEQYF | TRBV5-4 | NA | NA | TRBJ2-7
TGTGCCACCAGTGATTTGCAAGGACTAGCGGAGACCCAGTACTTC | CATSDLQGLAETQYF | TRBV24-1 | TRBD2 | NA | TRBJ2-5
TGTGCCAGTACCGTGACCTGGGGACTAGCTGACAATGAGCAGTTCTTC | CASTVTWGLADNEQFF | TRBV19 | TRBD2 | NA | TRBJ2-1
TGCGCCAGCAGTCAACGGGTCGGGGTGCCTCAGGCGGTAGGTGGGGCTTTCTTT | CASSQRVGVPQAVGGAFF | TRBV23-1 | NA | NA | TRBJ1-1
TGCGCCAGCAGCCAAGGGGGCAGGGCTCATGATACGCAGTATTTT | CASSQGGRAHDTQYF | TRBV4-3 | NA | NA | TRBJ2-3
TGTGCCAGTAGCGTCCGGGACAGGGGAGGTGAAAAACTGTTTTTT | CASSVRDRGGEKLFF | TRBV19 | TRBD1 | NA | TRBJ1-4
TGTGCCTGGAGCCCGGGACAGGGAAACAATCAGCCCCAGCATTTT | CAWSPGQGNNQPQHF | TRBV30 | TRBD1 | NA | TRBJ1-5
TGCGCCAGCAGTGGGGGACTAGCTTCTGGCACAGATACGCAGTATTTT | CASSGGLASGTDTQYF | TRBV10-2 | TRBD2 | NA | TRBJ2-3
TGTGCCAGCAGCTCCGTGGGACTAGCGGGAGGGTACTCCTACAATGAGCAGTTCTTC | CASSSVGLAGGYSYNEQFF | TRBV5-4 | TRBD2 | NA | TRBJ2-1
TGTGCCAGCAGCTTAACGATTACTCCCGGGACAGGATACACCTTC | CASSLTITPGTGYTF | TRBV7-6 | TRBD1 | once | TRBJ1-2
TGTGCCTGTATAAGGGGGCCAAGCTCCTATAATTCACCCCTCCACTTT | CACIRGPSSYNSPLHF | TRBV30 | TRBD1 | NA | TRBJ1-6
TGTGCCTGGAACCAGGGCGCCTACGAGCAGTACTTC | CAWNQGAYEQYF | TRBV30 | NA | NA | TRBJ2-7
TGCGCCACCAAGCAGTGGGAGAGCACCGGGGAGCTGTTTTTT | CATKQWESTGELFF | TRBV5-1 | NA | NA | TRBJ2-2
TGTGCCTCCCAGGGACAGCCCCAGCATTTT | CASQGQPQHF | TRBV6-5 | NA | NA | TRBJ1-5
TGCGCCAGCAGTGGCGATAGACAGGGTACTGAAGCTTTCTTT | CASSGDRQGTEAFF | TRBV10-1 | TRBD1 | once | TRBJ1-1
TGTGCCAGCAGCGTCTCTTCTAGCGGGAGCTACACCGGGGAGCTGTTTTTT | CASSVSSSGSYTGELFF | TRBV7-2 | TRBD2 | NA | TRBJ2-2
TGCGCCAGCAGCTCCCGGGTCGTTACTGAAGCTTTCTTT | CASSSRVVTEAFF | TRBV5-1 | NA | NA | TRBJ1-1
TGCGCCAGCAGTGAGACAGGGGGGTCCCCAGATACGCAGTATTTT | CASSETGGSPDTQYF | TRBV10-1 | TRBD1 | NA | TRBJ2-3
TGTGCCAGCAGCCAAGATCGGGGGGGTACGAACACCGGGGAGCTGTTTTTT | CASSQDRGGTNTGELFF | TRBV3-1/TRBV3-2 | TRBD2 | NA | TRBJ2-2
TGTGCCAGCAGCCAAGTGGGGGCGCGGTTCTATGGCTACACCTTC | CASSQVGARFYGYTF | TRBV3-1/TRBV3-2 | NA | once | TRBJ1-2
TGCGCCAGCAGCCCGGGAGAGTTATACAATGAGCAGTTCTTC | CASSPGELYNEQFF | TRBV5-1 | NA | NA | TRBJ2-1
TGCAGTGCTAGTGGGGCCAAAGCTTTCTTT | CSASGAKAFF | TRBV20-1 | NA | NA | TRBJ1-1
TGTGCCAGCAGCAATGAGCAGGGTTATAATTCACCCCTCCACTTT | CASSNEQGYNSPLHF | TRBV5-8 | NA | NA | TRBJ1-6
TGTGCCAGCAGTAGGAGCGCCGCTGGAAACACCATATATTTT | CASSRSAAGNTIYF | TRBV6-5 | NA | NA | TRBJ1-3
TGTGCCAGCAGTTTGGGACAGGGGGAGGGGGAGCAGTACTTC | CASSLGQGEGEQYF | TRBV6-5 | TRBD1 | NA | TRBJ2-7
TGTGCCAGCAGCAATGGACAGGAGAGCTATGGCTACACCTTC | CASSNGQESYGYTF | TRBV21-1 | NA | NA | TRBJ1-2
TGTGCCAGTAGTATCTTTGGAGGGAAGAACTACGAGCAGTACTTC | CASSIFGGKNYEQYF | TRBV19 | NA | once | TRBJ2-7
TGTGCCACCAGTGACCTAGGGGTGGGGATGTCGGGCAATCAGCCCCAGCATTTT | CATSDLGVGMSGNQPQHF | TRBV24-1 | NA | NA | TRBJ1-5
TGTGCCAGCAGCCCCGGACAGGGAGTTTCCTACAATGAGCAGTTCTTC | CASSPGQGVSYNEQFF | TRBV5-4 | TRBD1 | NA | TRBJ2-1
TGTGCCAGCAGCCAAGAAAGTCGCGGGAGCTGGGAGACCCAGTACTTC | CASSQESRGSWETQYF | TRBV3-1/TRBV3-2 | TRBD2 | NA | TRBJ2-5
TGTGCCAGCAGTTGGAGGCACAAACAGTACTTC | CASSWRHKQYF | TRBV6-2/TRBV6-3 | NA | NA | TRBJ2-7
TGTGCCAGCTCACTAGGTCCGGGAACCTACGAGCAGTACTTC | CASSLGPGTYEQYF | TRBV18 | NA | NA | TRBJ2-7
TGTGCCATCAGTGAGAATGAGGGCACTGAAGCTTTCTTT | CAISENEGTEAFF | TRBV10-3 | NA | NA | TRBJ1-1
TGTGCCAGCAGCTTAGCCTACGGGACAGGGAACAATCAGCCCCAGCATTTT | CASSLAYGTGNNQPQHF | TRBV7-9 | TRBD1 | NA | TRBJ1-5
TGTGCCACCAGTTCTCTAGCGGGAGACAATGAGCAGTTCTTC | CATSSLAGDNEQFF | TRBV24-1 | TRBD2 | NA | TRBJ2-1
TGTGCCAGCTCACAGACAGGGAACACTGAAGCTTTCTTT | CASSQTGNTEAFF | TRBV18 | NA | NA | TRBJ1-1
TGCAGTGCTAGTTTGGGCGGGAGCACAGATACGCAGTATTTT | CSASLGGSTDTQYF | TRBV20-1 | NA | NA | TRBJ2-3
TGTGCCAGCAGTTTAGTCGCTAGCGGATACAATGAGCAGTTCTTC | CASSLVASGYNEQFF | TRBV27 | TRBD2 | NA | TRBJ2-1
TGTGCCAGCAGTTACTCGAGTAAGGGACTTAGCTATGGCTACACCTTC | CASSYSSKGLSYGYTF | TRBV6-5 | NA | NA | TRBJ1-2
TGTGCCAGCGGCAGGGGAAAGTCGAAGACCCAGTACTTC | CASGRGKSKTQYF | TRBV27 | NA | NA | TRBJ2-5
TGTGCCAGCAGTTTGGCTAGCGGGACGTACGAGCAGTACTTC | CASSLASGTYEQYF | TRBV27 | TRBD2 | NA | TRBJ2-7
TGTGCCAGCAAGACTAGCGGGAGCCACAATGAGCAGTTCTTC | CASKTSGSHNEQFF | TRBV3-1/TRBV3-2 | TRBD2 | once | TRBJ2-1
TGTGCCAGCAGCCGGAGAGGGACAGACCCTCGGGAGACCCAGTACTTC | CASSRRGTDPRETQYF | TRBV5-5 | TRBD1 | NA | TRBJ2-5
TGTGCCAGTAGTATGACAGGGGATGACTATGGCTACACCTTC | CASSMTGDDYGYTF | TRBV19 | TRBD1 | NA | TRBJ1-2
TGTGCCAGCAGCCGTGTCGGGACAGGGCTATACGAGCAGTACTTC | CASSRVGTGLYEQYF | TRBV5-6 | TRBD1 | NA | TRBJ2-7